Listed below are T cell receptor beta chains from one sample, sequenced in a study of Graves' ophthalmopathy and Graves' hyperthyroidism. TCRdb independently ran MiXCR on the multiplex PCR reads; one entry per CDR3 protein. The sample lists over 650,000 distinct CDR3 sequences, about 40% occurring once. The specimen was peripheral blood. These TCRs come from an adult man with Graves' ophthalmopathy. CDR3s include the opening cysteine and the closing phenylalanine or tryptophan. D genes are given only for firm matches. Where a row states a size, it is once, few, many or the class of an expanded clone; other rows omit it.

V gene	D gene	J gene	clone size	CDR3 DNA	CDR3 protein
TRBV10-3	TRBD1	TRBJ2-2	once	TGTGCCTCTGCCTGGACAGGGACCTACACCGGGGAGCTGTTTTTT	CASAWTGTYTGELFF
TRBV5-1	.	TRBJ2-6	.	TGCGCCAGCAGCTTAAGTTGGGGGAGCAACGTCCTGACTTTC	CASSLSWGSNVLTF
TRBV7-9	TRBD1	TRBJ1-4	few	TGTGCCAGCAGCAGAGGAGGGCAGGGGGGCCCGTATGAAAAACTGTTTTTT	CASSRGGQGGPYEKLFF
TRBV5-8	.	TRBJ1-1	.	TGTGCCAGCAGCTTGGAAGGGGTGGGAAGATCTAACACTGAAGCTTTCTTT	CASSLEGVGRSNTEAFF
TRBV25-1	TRBD2	TRBJ2-3	.	TGTGCCAGCAGTCCCCGACTAGCGCGTACTACAGATACGCAGTATTTT	CASSPRLARTTDTQYF
TRBV11-3	.	TRBJ1-1	many	TGTGCCAGCAGCTTAGTGGACCTAGACACTGAAGCTTTCTTT	CASSLVDLDTEAFF
TRBV7-9	TRBD2	TRBJ2-2	.	TGTGCCAGCAGCCAACGCGGGACTAGCGGGAAGGACACCGGGGAGCTGTTTTTT	CASSQRGTSGKDTGELFF
TRBV5-7	TRBD1	TRBJ2-7	.	TGTGCCAGCAATGTACCGGGACAGGGGGGTTACGAGCAGTACTTC	CASNVPGQGGYEQYF
TRBV24-1	.	TRBJ2-5	.	TGTGCCAGCAGTCCCCGCGATGCAACGGAGACCCAGTACTTC	CASSPRDATETQYF
TRBV10-2	.	TRBJ1-6	.	TGTACCAGCAGTCAGGAGGCCCATTCACCCCTCCACTTT	CTSSQEAHSPLHF
TRBV7-8	.	TRBJ2-2	few	TGTGCCAGCAGGGAGGGCCCGATGCCCGGGGAGCTGTTTTTT	CASREGPMPGELFF
TRBV10-3	TRBD1	TRBJ2-2	few	TGTGCCAGCAGCCAAGGGACAGCCTACACCGGGGAGCTGTTTTTT	CASSQGTAYTGELFF
TRBV29-1	.	TRBJ1-1	.	TGCAGCGTTGAAGTAGCCACCGGGACCCTCACTGAAGCTTTCTTT	CSVEVATGTLTEAFF
TRBV3-1	.	TRBJ1-2	few	TGTGCCAGCAGCCAAGGTGAAGGGTATGGCTACACCTTC	CASSQGEGYGYTF
TRBV9	.	TRBJ2-7	.	TGTGCCAGCAGCGCGAGGACAGACTCCTACGAGCAGTACTTC	CASSARTDSYEQYF
TRBV28	.	TRBJ1-2	.	TGTGCCAGCAGTCAGGTTTTCGCTTACGGCTACACCTTC	CASSQVFAYGYTF
TRBV6-6	.	TRBJ2-2	few	TGTGCCAGCAGTGTATTTTCCCGGGAACCCTCCGGGGAGCTGTTTTTT	CASSVFSREPSGELFF
TRBV9	.	TRBJ1-5	many	TGTGCCAGCGGACCCGGCGGCCATAGCAATCAGCCCCAGCATTTT	CASGPGGHSNQPQHF
TRBV12-3/TRBV12-4	.	TRBJ1-2	many	TGTGCCAGCAGTTTAGGGCCTGACAAAAAGTTC	CASSLGPDKKF
TRBV5-4	.	TRBJ2-5	many	TGTGCCAGCAGCTTGTCACAGAGAGCGGAGACCCAGTACTTC	CASSLSQRAETQYF
TRBV12-3/TRBV12-4	TRBD1	TRBJ2-2	.	TGTGCCAGCAGCCAAACGGGACAGGCAAACACCGGGGAGCTGTTTTTT	CASSQTGQANTGELFF
TRBV6-1	TRBD1	TRBJ2-7	.	TGTGCCAGCAGTTACCGGGACAGAAGCTCCTACGAGCAGTACTTC	CASSYRDRSSYEQYF
TRBV5-8	.	TRBJ1-2	few	TGTGCCAGCAGCCCATTGGGGGGCTGGTATGGCTACACCTTC	CASSPLGGWYGYTF
TRBV10-3	TRBD1	TRBJ1-1	.	TGTGCCACAAGTGGGGACAGCCTGGACACTGAAGCTTTCTTT	CATSGDSLDTEAFF
TRBV10-3	.	TRBJ1-1	.	TGTGCCATCAGCTTCCGAGAGAACACTGAAGCTTTCTTT	CAISFRENTEAFF
TRBV25-1	.	TRBJ1-1	.	TGTGCCAGCACCGGGACAAACACTGAAGCTTTCTTT	CASTGTNTEAFF
TRBV7-2	.	TRBJ2-7	many	TGTGCCAGCAGCTTAAGTCAGAACTACGAGCAGTACTTC	CASSLSQNYEQYF
TRBV15	.	TRBJ2-7	.	TGTGCCACCAGTAGTACGGGGCGGAACGAGCAGTACTTC	CATSSTGRNEQYF
TRBV4-3	TRBD2	TRBJ2-7	.	TGCGCCAGCAGCCAAGGCGTAGGGACTAGCGGGGGCGAGCAGTACTTC	CASSQGVGTSGGEQYF
TRBV5-1	TRBD1	TRBJ2-7	many	TGCGCCAGCAGCGAGGGACAGATTCCCTACGAGCAGTACTTC	CASSEGQIPYEQYF
TRBV6-1	.	TRBJ1-5	few	TGTGCCAGCAGTTATCCCGACAGGCCGCTGTGGAGCAATCAGCCCCAGCATTTT	CASSYPDRPLWSNQPQHF